A selection of T cell receptor beta chains follows, all from one sample in a study of shared clonotypes between healthy human individuals. Some clones are missing from TCRdb's copy, which holds only in-frame ones; the method was immunoSEQ multiplex PCR. This table holds some 1 million clones, more than 65% found once. Source material: memory CD4+ T cells sorted from blood. The receptors come from a man younger than 35 in good health. CDR3s include the opening cysteine and the closing phenylalanine or tryptophan. A D gene is named only where the DNA matches it firmly. Some rows mark clone size as missing; the rest say once, few, many or name a class of expanded clone.

- | few | TRBJ2-1 | TRBV10-3 | TGTGCCACTGGGAGCCCAGGAGGCTCCTACAATGAGCAGTTCTTC | CATGSPGGSYNEQFF
TRBD1 | - | TRBJ2-1 | TRBV19 | TGTGCCAGTAGTAAAGGGACAGGGGTAGCGAGGAATGAGCAGTTCTTC | CASSKGTGVARNEQFF
TRBD1 | - | TRBJ1-1 | TRBV19 | TGTGCCAGTAGACCCGACAGGGTGAGCACTGAAGCTTTCTTT | CASRPDRVSTEAFF
- | - | TRBJ2-3 | TRBV11-2 | TGTGCCAGCAGCCCTAGGAGTGTGGGGCGCGGCACAGATACGCAGTATTTT | CASSPRSVGRGTDTQYF
TRBD2 | - | TRBJ2-1 | TRBV5-4 | TGTGCCAGCAGCTTGGAAGGTGGCGGGGGGGGAAATGAGCAGTTCTTC | CASSLEGGGGGNEQFF
- | - | TRBJ2-5 | TRBV4-3 | TGCGCCAGCAAGGTTAATGCCGGGAGCGGTGAGACCCAGTACTTC | CASKVNAGSGETQYF
TRBD1 | once | TRBJ2-5 | TRBV2 | TGTGCCAGCAGTGGCAACAGGGGAGAGACCCAGTACTTC | CASSGNRGETQYF
TRBD1 | - | TRBJ2-3 | TRBV7-6 | TGTGCCAGCAGCCTAAACAGGGGCGGGAGCACAGATACGCAGTATTTT | CASSLNRGGSTDTQYF
TRBD1 | - | TRBJ1-2 | TRBV7-2 | TGTGCCAGCAGCCCACTCCAACCAGGGGGAAGTTATGGCTACACCTTC | CASSPLQPGGSYGYTF
- | - | TRBJ1-2 | TRBV11-2 | TGTGCCAGCAGCTTTGACGGACGGGATGGCTACACCTTC | CASSFDGRDGYTF
- | - | TRBJ1-3 | TRBV6-1 | TGTGCCAGCAGTGAATCTTCCAGAAACACCATATATTTT | CASSESSRNTIYF
- | - | TRBJ2-2 | TRBV27 | TGTGCCAGCAGTTTGGCGATAGCGAACACCGGGGAGCTGTTTTTT | CASSLAIANTGELFF
- | few | TRBJ2-3 | TRBV21-1 | TGTGCCAGCAGCAAAGCGGACCGCAGGGATACTAGCACAGATACGCAGTATTTT | CASSKADRRDTSTDTQYF
TRBD2 | - | TRBJ2-7 | TRBV6-5 | TGTGCCAGCGGCGGGGGGATCGAGCAGTACTTC | CASGGGIEQYF
TRBD1 | - | TRBJ1-2 | TRBV27 | TGTGCCAGCAGCTTATACCAGACAGGGAACTATGGCTACACCTTC | CASSLYQTGNYGYTF
- | - | TRBJ2-5 | TRBV7-2 | TGTGCCAGCAGCGAACGGGCCGGGACTAAGGGGGCCCAGTACTTC | CASSERAGTKGAQYF
- | few | TRBJ1-1 | TRBV27 | TGTGCCAGCAGTTTTTCAGTGTGGGGCGCTGAAGCTTTCTTT | CASSFSVWGAEAFF
TRBD2 | - | TRBJ2-7 | TRBV18 | TGTGCCAGCTCACCGGAGCGGGGGGCTTACGAGCAGTACTTC | CASSPERGAYEQYF
TRBD1 | - | TRBJ1-4 | TRBV7-9 | TGTGCCAGCAGCTTAGAGGGACAGGTGGATTTT | CASSLEGQVDF
TRBD1 | - | TRBJ2-6 | TRBV18 | TGTGCCAGCTCACCACCGTTGGGCTCAGGGGGCTCTGGGGCCAACGTCCTGACTTTC | CASSPPLGSGGSGANVLTF
- | - | TRBJ2-1 | TRBV11-3 | TGTGCCAGCAGTCGCAGGGGGGATGAGCAGTTCTTC | CASSRRGDEQFF
- | - | TRBJ1-1 | TRBV6-5 | TGTGCCAGCACCCCGGCGAGTGTCGCTGAAGCTTTCTTT | CASTPASVAEAFF
- | many | TRBJ1-1 | TRBV20-1 | TGCAGTGCTAACGACACCCCTGAAGCTTTCTTT | CSANDTPEAFF
TRBD2 | - | TRBJ2-1 | TRBV7-2 | TGTGCCAGCAGCACTCTCGGACTAGCGGGAGGAAATGAGCAGTTCTTC | CASSTLGLAGGNEQFF
TRBD2 | - | TRBJ2-5 | TRBV27 | TGTGCCACCAAGAGACTAGCGGGAGGTTTCCAAGAGACCCAGTACTTC | CATKRLAGGFQETQYF
TRBD1 | - | TRBJ2-1 | TRBV15 | TGTGCCACCAGGGTTCAGGGGGCGCGAGGAGAGCAGTTCTTC | CATRVQGARGEQFF
- | - | TRBJ1-5 | TRBV21-1 | TGTGCCAGCAGCAAAGTCCAGGGTCCGGGTCAGCCCCAGCATTTT | CASSKVQGPGQPQHF
- | few | TRBJ1-4 | TRBV5-6 | TGTGCCAGCAGATCTAGCGGGTGGGCTAATGAAAAACTGTTTTTT | CASRSSGWANEKLFF
TRBD2 | many | TRBJ2-5 | TRBV23-1 | TGCGCCAGCACCCAAGTCTACAGGGTACCGAGCGGGGGGATAAGGGAGACCCAGTACTTC | CASTQVYRVPSGGIRETQYF
TRBD1 | - | TRBJ2-6 | TRBV7-8 | TGTGCCAGCAGCCAGGACAGGGAGTGGGGGGCCAACGTCCTGACTTTC | CASSQDREWGANVLTF
- | once | TRBJ1-6 | TRBV7-9 | TGTGCCAGCAGCTTAGACGCAGGGGATAATTCACCCCTCCACTTT | CASSLDAGDNSPLHF
- | few | TRBJ1-1 | TRBV19 | TGTGCCAGTAGTCTTGGCAGAGACAACACTGAAGCTTTCTTT | CASSLGRDNTEAFF
TRBD2 | - | TRBJ2-3 | TRBV5-6 | TGTGCCAGCAGCTTGGGGCTAGCGGGGGGCACAGATACGCAGTATTTT | CASSLGLAGGTDTQYF
- | - | TRBJ2-1 | TRBV15 | TGTGCCACCAGCATAGAGGGGCTCAATGAGCAGTTCTTC | CATSIEGLNEQFF
- | many | TRBJ2-5 | TRBV9 | TGTGCCAGCAGCGCTGACAGACAACAGAAAGAGACCCAGTACTTC | CASSADRQQKETQYF
TRBD1 | - | TRBJ2-3 | TRBV5-1 | TGCGCCAGCAGCATCGGACAGGGCCTCACAGATACGCAGTATTTT | CASSIGQGLTDTQYF
- | - | TRBJ2-2 | TRBV18 | TGTGCCAGCTCACCCAATACAGGGACCGGGGAGCTGTTTTTT | CASSPNTGTGELFF
- | - | TRBJ1-6 | TRBV28 | TGTGCCAGCAGTCCTTCCGGAGGGCTGGGCTCACCCCTCCACTTT | CASSPSGGLGSPLHF
TRBD1 | - | TRBJ2-7 | TRBV2 | TGTGCCAGCAGGTACAGGGGCGAGCAGTACTTC | CASRYRGEQYF
TRBD1 | - | TRBJ1-4 | TRBV28 | TGTGCCAGCAGTTTCCGGACAGGAACGGGTGAAAAACTGTTTTTT | CASSFRTGTGEKLFF
TRBD2 | - | TRBJ2-3 | TRBV5-4 | TGTGCCAGCAGGGACGAAAGGGGAACTAGCGGGGATTCAGATACGCAGTATTTT | CASRDERGTSGDSDTQYF
- | many | TRBJ1-1 | TRBV11-3 | TGTGCCAGCAGCTTAGATGGACAGAGTGAAGCTTTCTTT | CASSLDGQSEAFF
- | few | TRBJ2-7 | TRBV5-1 | TGCGCCAGCAAGGGAGGTGAAGGCCGATACGAGCAGTACTTC | CASKGGEGRYEQYF
TRBD1 | - | TRBJ1-4 | TRBV29-1 | TGCAGCGTTGGGAGAGGGGGCGAAAAACTGTTTTTT | CSVGRGGEKLFF
- | few | TRBJ1-6 | TRBV28 | TGTGCCAGCAGCAGTGGCGGGGTTACCTCACCCCTCCACTTT | CASSSGGVTSPLHF
- | - | TRBJ2-7 | TRBV19 | TGTGCCAGTAGCTCACTCTGGAGTGACGAGCAGTACTTC | CASSSLWSDEQYF